This T cell receptor (beta chain) was recorded in a study of T cells after yellow fever vaccination. Study summary: Researchers used SMART-Seq v4 Ultra Low Input to prepare fractions that had low cell numbers. Whole-study results and caveats: Overall, a small share of clonotypes was seen in both CD4 and CD8 compartments. Boosting was followed by the reappearance of most primary-vaccination clones (around 96% CD4, about 90% CD8).

V gave up 1 base and J gave up 1 base, with 11 bases separating them. Germline lookup yields CDR1 SGHRS and CDR2 YFSETQ. The CDR3 is 15 amino acids. This clonotype came up a few times. Its cognate antigen is unknown. By 5'RACE template switching, TCR cDNA was produced, with a universal primer site and UMIs added in the process. A single record per CDR3 protein comes from TCRdb applying MiXCR to the 5' RACE reads. The profile shows fewer than 350,000 distinct CDR3 sequences, more than 3% of them singletons. J is TRBJ1-1 and V is TRBV5-1; unclear D gene. This clonotype originated in a young man who received the YFV17D yellow fever vaccine. Here the sequenced sample was PBMCs, taken on the day of the yellow fever booster vaccination. The CDR3 protein is CASSLHGIGNTEAFF. The CDR3 DNA sequence: TGCGCCAGCAGCTTGCATGGGATCGGGAACACTGAAGCTTTCTTT.